A selection of T cell receptor beta chains follows, all from one sample in a study of T-cell reconstitution after alpha-beta-depleted transplantation in children. TCRdb independently ran MiXCR on the PCR reads; one entry per CDR3 protein. Of about 600,000 distinct CDR3 sequences listed, under 30% are singletons. This specimen consisted of PBMCs, mostly from graft donor cells, obtained 360 days after TCRalphabeta/CD19-depleted stem cell transplant. All receptors derive from a boy under two years old who had a stem cell transplant for acute myeloid leukemia, so the T cells may come from the graft donor. CDR3s include the opening cysteine and the closing phenylalanine or tryptophan. Fields, in order: J gene, V gene, CDR3 protein.

TRBJ2-5 TRBV6-6 CASSPGSPETQYF
TRBJ1-1 TRBV29-1 CSVESSYRRSAEAFF
TRBJ2-2 TRBV7-6 CASSLISTGELFF
TRBJ2-5 TRBV20-1 CSAVPGLASETQYF
TRBJ2-5 TRBV20-1 CSARDRLETQYF
TRBJ1-2 TRBV15 CATSRDDYGYTF
TRBJ2-5 TRBV10-3 CAISPDSYQETQYF
TRBJ1-4 TRBV7-9 CASSLVTGDKLFF
TRBJ2-5 TRBV7-7 CASSTLAGVGETQYF
TRBJ2-3 TRBV6-2/TRBV6-3 CASSPGTRLGTQYF
TRBJ2-3 TRBV3-1 CASSQDLTRQDTQYF
TRBJ2-7 TRBV9 CASSVGPSRELNSYEQYF
TRBJ2-1 TRBV4-1 CASKNLGDEQFF
TRBJ2-5 TRBV15 CATGDRQGETQYF
TRBJ2-5 TRBV2 CASSGFGLAKETQYF
TRBJ1-2 TRBV12-5 CASSLLTGNYGYTF
TRBJ2-3 TRBV12-3/TRBV12-4 CASIAGDTTGDTQYF
TRBJ2-1 TRBV6-5 CASSYSPGGDNEQFF
TRBJ1-1 TRBV29-1 CSVPGQGGTEAFF
TRBJ2-2 TRBV20-1 CSARDLSSGGTGELFF
TRBJ2-1 TRBV12-5 CASGLGRLAGNEQFF
TRBJ2-2 TRBV29-1 CSVDHTGELFF
TRBJ1-6 TRBV12-3/TRBV12-4 CASSLTGAGNSPLHF
TRBJ2-3 TRBV11-2 CASSAHPQGLSTDTQYF